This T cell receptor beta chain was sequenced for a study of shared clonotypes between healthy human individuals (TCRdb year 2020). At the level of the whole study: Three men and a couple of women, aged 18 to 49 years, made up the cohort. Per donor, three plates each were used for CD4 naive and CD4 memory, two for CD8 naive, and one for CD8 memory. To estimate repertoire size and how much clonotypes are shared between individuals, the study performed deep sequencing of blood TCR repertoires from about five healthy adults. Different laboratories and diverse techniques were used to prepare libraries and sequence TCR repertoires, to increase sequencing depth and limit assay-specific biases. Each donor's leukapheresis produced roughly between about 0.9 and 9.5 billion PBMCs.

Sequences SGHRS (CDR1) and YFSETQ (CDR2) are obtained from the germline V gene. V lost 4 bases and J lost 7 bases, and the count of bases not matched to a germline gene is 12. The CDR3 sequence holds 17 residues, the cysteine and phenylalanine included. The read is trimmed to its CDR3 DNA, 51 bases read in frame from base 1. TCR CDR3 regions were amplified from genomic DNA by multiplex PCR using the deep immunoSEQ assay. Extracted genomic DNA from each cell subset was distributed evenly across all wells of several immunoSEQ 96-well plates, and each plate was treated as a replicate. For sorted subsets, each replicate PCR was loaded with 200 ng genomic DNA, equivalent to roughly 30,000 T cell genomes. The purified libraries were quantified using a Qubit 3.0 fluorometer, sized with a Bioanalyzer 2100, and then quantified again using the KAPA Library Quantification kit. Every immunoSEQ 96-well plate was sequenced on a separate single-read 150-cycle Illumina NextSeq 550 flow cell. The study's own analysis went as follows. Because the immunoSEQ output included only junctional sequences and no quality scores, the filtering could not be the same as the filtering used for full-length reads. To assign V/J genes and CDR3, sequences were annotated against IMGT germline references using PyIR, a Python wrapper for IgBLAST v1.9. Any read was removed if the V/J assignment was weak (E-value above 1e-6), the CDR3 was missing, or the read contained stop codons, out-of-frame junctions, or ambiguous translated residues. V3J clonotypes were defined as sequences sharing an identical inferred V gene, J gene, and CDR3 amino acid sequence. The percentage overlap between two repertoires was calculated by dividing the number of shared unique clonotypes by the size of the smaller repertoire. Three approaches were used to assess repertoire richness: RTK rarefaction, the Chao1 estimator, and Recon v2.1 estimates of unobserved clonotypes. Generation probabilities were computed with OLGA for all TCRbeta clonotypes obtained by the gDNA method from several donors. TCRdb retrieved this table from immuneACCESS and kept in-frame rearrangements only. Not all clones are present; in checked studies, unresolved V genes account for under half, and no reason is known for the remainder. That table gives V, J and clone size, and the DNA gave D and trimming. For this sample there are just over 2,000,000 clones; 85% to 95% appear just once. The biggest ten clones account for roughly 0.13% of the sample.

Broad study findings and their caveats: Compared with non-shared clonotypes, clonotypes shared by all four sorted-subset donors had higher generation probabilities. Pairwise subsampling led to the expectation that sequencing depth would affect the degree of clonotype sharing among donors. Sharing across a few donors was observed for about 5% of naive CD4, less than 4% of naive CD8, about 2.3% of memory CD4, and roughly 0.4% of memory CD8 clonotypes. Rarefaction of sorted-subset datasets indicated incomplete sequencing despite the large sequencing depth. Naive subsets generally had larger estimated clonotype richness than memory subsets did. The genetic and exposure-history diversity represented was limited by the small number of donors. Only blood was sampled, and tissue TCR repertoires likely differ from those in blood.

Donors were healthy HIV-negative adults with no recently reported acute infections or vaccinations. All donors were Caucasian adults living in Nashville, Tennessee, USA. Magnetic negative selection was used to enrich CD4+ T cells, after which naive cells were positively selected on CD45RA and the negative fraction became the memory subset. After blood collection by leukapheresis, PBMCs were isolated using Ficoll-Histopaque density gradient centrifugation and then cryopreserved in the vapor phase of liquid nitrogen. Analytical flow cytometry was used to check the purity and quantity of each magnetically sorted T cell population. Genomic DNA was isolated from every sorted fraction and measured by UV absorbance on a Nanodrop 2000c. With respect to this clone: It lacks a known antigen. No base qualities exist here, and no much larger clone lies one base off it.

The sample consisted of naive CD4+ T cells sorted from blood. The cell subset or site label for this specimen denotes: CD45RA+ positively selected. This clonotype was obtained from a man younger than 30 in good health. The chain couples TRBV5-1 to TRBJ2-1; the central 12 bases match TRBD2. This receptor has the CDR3 CASSGGPTSGRTNEQFF. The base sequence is TGCGCCAGCAGCGGGGGACCCACTAGCGGGAGGACTAATGAGCAGTTCTTC.